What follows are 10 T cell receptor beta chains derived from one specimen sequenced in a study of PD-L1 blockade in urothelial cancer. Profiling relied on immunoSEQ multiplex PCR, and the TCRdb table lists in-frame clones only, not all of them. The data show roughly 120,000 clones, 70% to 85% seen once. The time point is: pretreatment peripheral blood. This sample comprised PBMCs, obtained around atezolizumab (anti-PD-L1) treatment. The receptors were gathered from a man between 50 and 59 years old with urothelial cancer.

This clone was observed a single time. The CDR3 reads CASTGGSTSYF. The CDR3 nucleotides read TGTGCCAGTACCGGGGGGTCAACCTCGTACTTC. The chain has TRBV19 and TRBJ2-5; 7 nucleotides align to TRBD2. Per the germline V gene, CDR1 is LNHDA and CDR2 is SQIVND (reference sequence). The V and J ends lost 7 bases and 13 bases, in that order; junction bases with no gene match: 9. The CDR3 totals 11 residues.

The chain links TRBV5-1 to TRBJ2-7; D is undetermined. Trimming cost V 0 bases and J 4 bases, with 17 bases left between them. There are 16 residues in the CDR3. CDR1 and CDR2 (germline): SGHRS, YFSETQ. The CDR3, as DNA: TGCGCCAGCAGCTTGGGCATCGAACGATACCGGTACGAGCAGTACTTC. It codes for CASSLGIERYRYEQYF.

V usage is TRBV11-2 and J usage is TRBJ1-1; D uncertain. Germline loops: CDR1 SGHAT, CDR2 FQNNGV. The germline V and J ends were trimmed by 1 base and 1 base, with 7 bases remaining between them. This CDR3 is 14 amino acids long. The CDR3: CASSLGPGNTEAFF. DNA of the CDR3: TGTGCCAGCAGCTTAGGGCCGGGGAACACTGAAGCTTTCTTT.

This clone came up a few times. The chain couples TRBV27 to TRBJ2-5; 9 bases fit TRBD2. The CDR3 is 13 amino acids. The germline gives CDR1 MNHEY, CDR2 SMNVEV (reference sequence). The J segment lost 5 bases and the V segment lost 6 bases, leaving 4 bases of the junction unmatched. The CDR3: CASRREGSETQYF. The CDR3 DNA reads TGTGCCAGCAGGCGGGAGGGAAGCGAGACCCAGTACTTC.

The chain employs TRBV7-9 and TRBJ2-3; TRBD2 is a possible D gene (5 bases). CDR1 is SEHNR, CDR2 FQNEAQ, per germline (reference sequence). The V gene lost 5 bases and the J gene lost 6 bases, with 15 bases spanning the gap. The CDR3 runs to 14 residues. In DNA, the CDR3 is TGTGCCAGCAGCCAGACTAACCAGCATGATACGCAGTATTTT. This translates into CASSQTNQHDTQYF.

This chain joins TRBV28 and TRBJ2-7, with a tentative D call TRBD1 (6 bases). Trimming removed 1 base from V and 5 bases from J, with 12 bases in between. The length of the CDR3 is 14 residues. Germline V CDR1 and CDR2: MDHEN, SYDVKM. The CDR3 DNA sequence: TGTGCCAGCAGTTTATTACAGGGATACCACGAGCAGTACTTC. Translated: CASSLLQGYHEQYF. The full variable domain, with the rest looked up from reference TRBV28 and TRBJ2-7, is DVKVTQSSRYLVKRTGEKVFLECVQDMDHENMFWYRQDPGLGLRLIYFSYDVKMKEKGDIPEGYSVSREKKERFSLILESASTNQTSMYLCASSLLQGYHEQYFGPGTRLTVT.

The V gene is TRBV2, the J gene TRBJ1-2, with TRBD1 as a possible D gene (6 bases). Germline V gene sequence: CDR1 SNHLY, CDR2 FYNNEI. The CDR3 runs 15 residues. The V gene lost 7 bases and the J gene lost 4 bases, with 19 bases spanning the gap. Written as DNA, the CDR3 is TGTGCCAGCAAAGTAAGCGGAAACAGGGCCTATGGCTACACCTTC. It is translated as CASKVSGNRAYGYTF.

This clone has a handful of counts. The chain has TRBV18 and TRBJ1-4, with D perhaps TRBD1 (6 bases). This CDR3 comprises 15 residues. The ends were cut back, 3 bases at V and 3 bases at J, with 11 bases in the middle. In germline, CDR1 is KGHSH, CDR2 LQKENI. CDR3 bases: TGTGCCAGCTCACCTGTTAACAGGGCTAATGAAAAACTGTTTTTT. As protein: CASSPVNRANEKLFF.

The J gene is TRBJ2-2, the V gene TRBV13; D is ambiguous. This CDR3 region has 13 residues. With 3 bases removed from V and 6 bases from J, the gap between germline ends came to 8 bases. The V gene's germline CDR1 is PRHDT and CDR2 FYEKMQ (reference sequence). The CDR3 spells CASSLRQPGELFF. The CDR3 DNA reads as TGTGCCAGCAGCTTGAGACAACCCGGGGAGCTGTTTTTT.

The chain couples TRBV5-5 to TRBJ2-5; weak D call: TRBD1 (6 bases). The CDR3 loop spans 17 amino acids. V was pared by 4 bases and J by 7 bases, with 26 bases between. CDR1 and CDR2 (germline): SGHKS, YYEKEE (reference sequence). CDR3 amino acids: CASSGGQGMVGGSTQYF. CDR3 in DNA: TGTGCCAGCAGCGGGGGCCAGGGAATGGTAGGGGGATCGACCCAGTACTTC.